This T cell receptor beta chain was found in a study of PD-L1 blockade in urothelial cancer (dated by TCRdb to 2016 to 2017). Some background on the complete study: Every patient began therapy around 2014 and was given atezolizumab 1,200 mg intravenously every 3 weeks. Durable clinical benefit was defined as progression-free survival longer than 6 months, and TCR features were also tested against progression-free and overall survival. Under 30 patients had pretreatment blood TCR-seq, some 25 had at least one posttreatment blood collection, and some 25 had tumor TCR-seq. Blood samples were analyzed at two time points: 3 weeks after treatment start (second dose) and 6 weeks after treatment start. An ECOG performance status of 0 or 1 was recorded for the patients, and 0 to 3 prior chemotherapy regimens had been received by the patients. Whole exome sequencing and RNA sequencing of pretreatment tumors were performed alongside TCR sequencing in the same patients. Blood samples gave a median of approximately 150,000 T cells and 80,000 to 95,000 unique TCRs, with a median clonality of approximately 0.08. Roughly 10 patients reached durable clinical benefit, while 20 patients did not. Somatic, immune and clinical correlates of response to PD-L1 blockade with atezolizumab in urothelial cancer were the focus of an exploratory multi-omic analysis. Pretreatment tumor samples, along with matched peripheral blood collected serially before and after atezolizumab treatment, underwent TCR sequencing. About 90% of the roughly 29 patients were identified as males with urothelial cancer of bladder origin, and a prior smoking history was reported by 18 of 29 patients. Results and caveats for the whole study, not just this receptor: Small sample size (n ≈ 28) and many exploratory analyses mean the results are intended to be hypothesis-generating. Greater expansion of tumor-associated TCR clones in peripheral blood 3 weeks after the start of treatment was observed in patients with durable benefit (n of about 22, p = 0.022). Improved progression-free and overall survival was associated with having pretreatment peripheral blood TCR clonality below the median.

The sample's time point, from its label and the paper: peripheral blood 6 weeks after treatment start. A cohort of around 28 patients with locally advanced or metastatic urothelial carcinoma, treated at Memorial Sloan Kettering on a trial protocol, was included. Peripheral blood mononuclear cells were collected pretreatment and during treatment, at between 1 and 8 total time points per patient. The Qiagen DNeasy Blood extraction kit was used to purify genomic DNA from total PBMCs and tumor samples. Collected pretreatment and during treatment, PBMCs were isolated and stored as previously described. Remarks on this clone: Which antigen it targets is not known. Base qualities are missing; no much larger clone stands one base away.

To estimate absolute template abundance from read counts, synthetic TCR analog templates were spiked into each PCR. Using the immunoSEQ assay, TCRbeta CDR3 regions were amplified from genomic DNA with bias-controlled V and J gene primers. Sequencing of rearranged TCRbeta segments was done at approximately 20X coverage. In the original analysis: Clustering was used to correct sequencing errors, and CDR3s were annotated against IMGT to assign V, D and J genes. Downstream analyses used only productive TCRbeta rearrangements, leaving out any out-of-frame or stop-codon sequences. Clonality was computed as one minus Shannon entropy normalized by the log of the number of unique productive sequences. Clones differing between time points or between blood and tumor were identified by Fisher's exact test with Benjamini-Hochberg correction at adjusted p below 0.01. Here the immuneACCESS table is served through TCRdb, limited to in-frame sequences with V and J called. Missing clones are a known gap in these copies; in checked studies unresolved V genes cover under half, and the rest lacks a known reason. V and J calls and clone size are given by that table; D and trimming were obtained from the DNA. This sample holds around 53,000 clones; about 85% were observed only once. The ten most abundant clones make up 1.9% of the sample.

The clonotype originates from a man over 45 with urothelial cancer. Sequenced material: PBMCs, taken around atezolizumab (anti-PD-L1) treatment.

The CDR3 protein is CAISVSQERNYGYTF. The sequence in DNA is TGTGCCATCAGTGTGAGTCAGGAACGGAACTATGGCTACACCTTC. Recombination joined TRBV10-3 with TRBJ1-2; no confident D gene assignment can be made. The CDR3 measures 15 amino acids from cysteine to phenylalanine. Kept here is only the CDR3 DNA, which spans 45 bases and is read in frame from base 1. V loses 4 bases, J loses 2 bases, and the germline ends lie 14 bases apart. Via the germline V gene, CDR1 is ENHRY and CDR2 SYGVKD.